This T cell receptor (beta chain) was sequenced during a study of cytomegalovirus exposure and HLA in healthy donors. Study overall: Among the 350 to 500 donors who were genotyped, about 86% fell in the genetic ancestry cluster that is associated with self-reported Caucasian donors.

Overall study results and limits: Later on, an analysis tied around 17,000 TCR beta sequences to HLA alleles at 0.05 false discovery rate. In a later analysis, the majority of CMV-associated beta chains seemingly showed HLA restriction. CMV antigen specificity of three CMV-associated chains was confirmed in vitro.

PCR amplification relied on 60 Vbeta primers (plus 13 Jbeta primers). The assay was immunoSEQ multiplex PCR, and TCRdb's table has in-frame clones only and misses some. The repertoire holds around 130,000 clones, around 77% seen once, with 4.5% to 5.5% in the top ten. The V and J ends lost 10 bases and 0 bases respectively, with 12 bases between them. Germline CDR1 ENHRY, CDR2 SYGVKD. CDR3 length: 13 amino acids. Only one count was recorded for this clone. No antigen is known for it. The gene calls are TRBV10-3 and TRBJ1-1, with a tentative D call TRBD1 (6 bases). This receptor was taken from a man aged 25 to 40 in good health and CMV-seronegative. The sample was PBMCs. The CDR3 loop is CATLDSLNTEAFF. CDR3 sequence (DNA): TGTGCCACGCTGGACAGTCTGAACACTGAAGCTTTCTTT.